This T cell receptor (beta chain) was profiled in a study of lymphopenia after photon versus proton radiotherapy. Study observations and caveats: Oligoclonal CD8+ Temra expansion after nadir drove photon patients' diversity drop.

V gave up 5 bases and J gave up 6 bases; unmatched junction bases: 10. This CDR3 contains 14 residues. CDR1 SGHTA and CDR2 FQGNSA come from the germline V gene. With respect to this clone: Antigen: not known.

Profiled with immunoSEQ multiplex PCR; TCRdb holds only in-frame clones, not every one. The sample yields about 24,000 clones, roughly 85% seen once. This sequence was found in a man in his 60s with pancreatic cancer. The source was peripheral blood, collected from a patient treated with photon-based radiotherapy. The chain links TRBV7-2 to TRBJ2-7; 7 nucleotides match TRBD2. The CDR3 loop reads CASSTSWTGGEQYF. In DNA, the CDR3 is TGTGCCAGCAGCACCTCCTGGACGGGAGGCGAGCAGTACTTC.